One T cell receptor beta chain is described in this entry. These data are taken from a study of OX40 agonist ivuxolimab in advanced cancers. Study context: Those treated in dose escalation had hepatocellular carcinoma, melanoma, renal cell cancer or head and neck cancer.

Clones were sequenced by immunoSEQ multiplex PCR, and TCRdb holds only the in-frame ones, with some missing. The sample has about 130,000 clones, around 90% seen once. V lost 5 bases, J lost 5 bases, and 15 bases lay in between. CDR3 length equals 14 residues. Germline V lookup: CDR1 LNHDA, CDR2 SQIVND (reference sequence). The sequence derives from an adult with an advanced solid tumor such as melanoma, head and neck, liver or kidney cancer. The input for sequencing was CD4+ or CD8+ T cells sorted from blood, taken in a trial of the OX40 agonist ivuxolimab. The chain uses TRBV19 and TRBJ1-1; a possible D gene is TRBD1 (5 bases). The CDR3 reads CASSLWGEDTEAFF. The CDR3 nucleotides are TGTGCCAGTAGTTTGTGGGGCGAGGATACTGAAGCTTTCTTT.